This T cell receptor beta chain was recovered during a study of T cells after yellow fever vaccination. 5'RACE template switching added a universal primer site and UMIs to TCR cDNA. Via MiXCR, TCRdb re-called the 5' RACE reads, giving one row per CDR3 protein. The table has roughly 160,000 distinct CDR3 sequences, around 9.7% seen once. Germline V gene lookup returns CDR1 KGHSH and CDR2 LQKENI. The CDR3 runs to 15 residues. The ends lost 0 bases at V and 7 bases at J; junction bases unmatched: 2. J is TRBJ1-6 and V is TRBV18; 8 nucleotides align to TRBD1. The material sequenced was CD8+ T cells sorted from PBMCs, taken 45 days after the yellow fever booster vaccination. The TCR originated in a man between 18 and 29 years old who received the YFV17D yellow fever vaccine. The CDR3, as DNA: TGTGCCAGCTCACCACCGCAGGGGGCGAATTCACCCCTCCACTTT. Residues: CASSPPQGANSPLHF.